Presented here are 23 T cell receptor beta chains from one specimen sequenced in a study of cytomegalovirus exposure and HLA in healthy donors. In the PCR, 60 Vbeta and 13 Jbeta primers were used. Clones were read by immunoSEQ multiplex PCR, and TCRdb kept only the in-frame ones, dropping some. The profile shows some 180,000 clones, approximately 80% of them singletons. What was sequenced was PBMCs. These receptors were collected from a woman in her thirties in good health and CMV-seronegative.

A few counts support this clone. The V call is TRBV19, the J call TRBJ2-3; D might be TRBD1 (5 bases). The germline gives CDR1 LNHDA, CDR2 SQIVND (reference sequence). CDR3 size: 15 residues. V shed 3 bases and J shed 3 bases, with 13 bases lying between them. Written as DNA, the CDR3 is TGTGCCAGTAGTATCGCAGGGTTTGTTACAGATACGCAGTATTTT. Translating it yields CASSIAGFVTDTQYF.

The chain has TRBV2 and TRBJ2-2, with 7 bases that match TRBD1. The V segment lost 2 bases and the J segment 4 bases; nucleotides outside the gene matches: 10. This CDR3 spans 17 amino acids. CDR1 and CDR2 from the germline V gene are SNHLY and FYNNEI. CDR3 nucleotide sequence: TGTGCCAGCAGTGAATCTCGTGTGACAGGGATCACCGGGGAGCTGTTTTTT. It yields the protein CASSESRVTGITGELFF.

V is TRBV25-1 and J is TRBJ1-1; 7 positions agree with TRBD1. Looked up from germline, CDR1 is MGHDK and CDR2 is SYGVNS. The trim removed 6 bases at V and 5 bases at J, leaving 12 bases unmatched. The CDR3 extends over 15 amino acids. In nucleotides, the CDR3 is TGTGCCAGCAGCAGTCGGGAGACAGGGAGAACTGAAGCTTTCTTT. Encoded protein: CASSSRETGRTEAFF. Together with reference TRBV25-1 and TRBJ1-1, the CDR3 gives the full variable domain: EADIYQTPRYLVIGTGKKITLECSQTMGHDKMYWYQQDPGMELHLIHYSYGVNSTEKGDLSSESTVSRIRTEHFPLTLESARPSHTSQYLCASSSRETGRTEAFFGQGTRLTVV.

The chain links TRBV18 to TRBJ2-5; 9 nucleotides match TRBD2. The ends lost 1 base at V and 1 base at J; junction bases unmatched: 4. The CDR3 length is 16 residues. The V gene's germline CDR1 is KGHSH and CDR2 LQKENI. The CDR3: CASSPLAAGGQETQYF. CDR3 DNA: TGTGCCAGCTCACCACTTGCAGCGGGAGGCCAAGAGACCCAGTACTTC.

The gene calls are TRBV10-1 and TRBJ1-6; 8 bases are a match to TRBD1. Germline V CDR1 and CDR2: WNHNN, SYGVQD (reference sequence). J gave up 7 bases and V 0 bases, and 2 bases lay outside the gene matches. This CDR3 spans 15 amino acids. The chain's CDR3 is CASSESRTGNSPLHF. The CDR3 DNA sequence: TGCGCCAGCAGTGAGTCAAGGACAGGGAATTCACCCCTCCACTTT.

V gene TRBV5-1 combines with J gene TRBJ1-5; a weak D match, TRBD1 (6 bases). With 0 bases removed from V and 7 bases from J, the gap between germline ends came to 11 bases. Per germline, CDR1 SGHRS and CDR2 YFSETQ. There are 14 residues in the CDR3. This chain's CDR3 is CASSLDGGDQPQHF. The CDR3 bases are TGCGCCAGCAGCTTGGATGGGGGCGACCAGCCCCAGCATTTT.

The sample holds a few counts of this clone. The rearrangement uses TRBV5-6 and TRBJ1-1; possible D gene TRBD1, 6 bases. Germline V gene lookup returns CDR1 SGHDT and CDR2 YYEEEE. The CDR3 totals 14 residues. V gave up 3 bases and J gave up 6 bases, with 15 bases separating them. The CDR3 DNA reads TGTGCCAGCAGCTCGGACAGAAGATTAGCTGAAGCTTTCTTT. It encodes CASSSDRRLAEAFF.

The gene calls are TRBV5-4 and TRBJ2-7, with a possible D match to TRBD1 (6 bases). Trimming shortened V by 1 base and J by 3 bases, and 14 bases separated the two germline ends. The germline CDR1 and CDR2 sequences are SGHNT and YYREEE (reference sequence). This CDR3 region has 15 residues. The CDR3 is CASSLSARGFYEQYF. As DNA, the CDR3 is TGTGCCAGCAGCTTGTCGGCGAGGGGGTTCTACGAGCAGTACTTC.

The gene calls are TRBV4-1 and TRBJ1-1; 7 bases map to TRBD1. The germline V gene encodes CDR1 MGHRA and CDR2 YSYEKL. The CDR3 is made up of 15 amino acids. The junction had 6 bases not matched to a gene; V was cut back by 5 bases and J by 0 bases. The CDR3 loop is CASSYRGVMNTEAFF. CDR3 DNA sequence: TGCGCCAGCAGCTACAGGGGTGTTATGAACACTGAAGCTTTCTTT.

The chain recombines TRBV2 with TRBJ1-5, with no clear D. There are 13 residues in the CDR3. From germline, CDR1 is SNHLY and CDR2 FYNNEI. The V end lost 7 bases, the J end lost 7 bases, and 14 bases lay between the germline ends. In DNA form, the CDR3 reads TGTGCCAGCACCACTACGGCGGGACAGCCCCAGCATTTT. Translation: CASTTTAGQPQHF.

In its sample, this clone was seen a few times. The chain links TRBV10-3 to TRBJ1-5; D may be TRBD1 (6 bases). The germline V gene encodes CDR1 ENHRY and CDR2 SYGVKD. The germline V and J ends were trimmed by 3 bases and 3 bases, with 12 bases remaining between them. This CDR3 has 15 residues. Written as DNA, the CDR3 is TGTGCCATCAGTGAATCCAGACAGGCCAATCAGCCCCAGCATTTT. Translated: CAISESRQANQPQHF.

The CDR3 here is CASSPLQGTQYF. For the CDR3, the DNA is TGTGCCAGTAGTCCGCTACAGGGGACCCAGTACTTC. V and J are TRBV19 and TRBJ2-5, with TRBD1 as a possible D gene (6 bases). The CDR3 covers 12 residues. Germline CDR1 reads LNHDA; CDR2 reads SQIVND (reference sequence). With 5 bases removed from V and 7 bases from J, the gap between germline ends came to 11 bases.

V gene TRBV7-9 combines with J gene TRBJ2-6, with 8 bases fitting TRBD1. Germline V CDR1 and CDR2: SEHNR, FQNEAQ (reference sequence). The CDR3 extends over 19 amino acids. With 3 bases clipped from V and 0 bases from J, the junction kept 10 bases outside the gene matches. CDR3 loop: CASSFNPGGLDSGANVLTF. CDR3 coding DNA: TGTGCCAGCAGCTTTAACCCAGGGGGCCTCGACTCTGGGGCCAACGTCCTGACTTTC.

This clone was seen only a few times. The genes are TRBV10-3 and TRBJ1-2; D gene unclear. Trimming left V 0 bases short and J 0 bases short, with 5 bases between. Germline V gene lookup returns CDR1 ENHRY and CDR2 SYGVKD. CDR3 length: 14 residues. CDR3 nucleotides: TGTGCCATCAGTGAGTCACCTACTAACTATGGCTACACCTTC. Its translation: CAISESPTNYGYTF.

The chain recombines TRBV7-2 with TRBJ1-1, with TRBD1 identical over 10 bases. Germline loops: CDR1 SGHTA, CDR2 FQGNSA. V lost 3 bases, J lost 12 bases, and 4 bases stayed unmatched. This CDR3 contains 12 residues. The CDR3 DNA follows: TGTGCCAGCAGCTTCACGACAGGGGGCTCTTTCTTT. As protein: CASSFTTGGSFF.

This clone was seen more than once but under ten times. The same CDR3 is also encoded by other DNA sequences in this sample. The chain employs TRBV7-2 and TRBJ2-1, with 13 nucleotides matching TRBD2. Per the germline V gene, CDR1 is SGHTA and CDR2 is FQGNSA. The CDR3 has 17 residues. After removal of 3 bases from V and 7 bases from J, the junction contained 9 bases not matched to a gene. CDR3 in DNA: TGTGCCAGCAGCTTGGGGGGTACTAGCGGGAGGGCAAATGAGCAGTTCTTC. Translated: CASSLGGTSGRANEQFF.

The rearrangement joins TRBV27 to TRBJ1-2; 7 bases are shared with TRBD1. Germline assignment: CDR1 MNHEY and CDR2 SMNVEV (reference sequence). Trimming at V came to 5 bases and at J to 4 bases, leaving 4 bases not matched to a gene. This CDR3 is built from 13 residues. CDR3 loop: CASSLGQTYGYTF. In DNA form, the CDR3 reads TGTGCCAGCAGTCTGGGACAGACCTATGGCTACACCTTC.

This clone was seen once. This chain joins TRBV19 and TRBJ1-2; 7 bases are a match to TRBD1. The trim removed 6 bases at V and 8 bases at J, leaving 15 bases unmatched. CDR1 and CDR2 (germline): LNHDA, SQIVND (reference sequence). This CDR3 is 15 amino acids long. CDR3 protein: CASRRGQTRLGGYTF. Here the CDR3 DNA reads TGTGCCAGTAGGAGGGGGCAAACCCGGCTTGGGGGCTACACCTTC.

The chain couples TRBV2 to TRBJ2-2; D possibly corresponds to TRBD1 (7 bases). The ends were cut back, 7 bases at V and 3 bases at J, with 18 bases in the middle. CDR3 size: 16 residues. Germline V gives CDR1 SNHLY, CDR2 FYNNEI. The DNA of the CDR3 is TGTGCCAGCATACTTATCAGGGGGGTCTACACCGGGGAGCTGTTTTTT. Encoded protein: CASILIRGVYTGELFF.

The CDR3 nucleotides read TGCGCCAGCAGCTTTGGGACTAGCGGCTACAATGAGCAGTTCTTC. Protein product: CASSFGTSGYNEQFF. The chain links TRBV5-1 to TRBJ2-1; the match to TRBD2 covers 11 bases. There are 15 residues in the CDR3. Germline CDR1 reads SGHRS; CDR2 reads YFSETQ. Trimming took 2 bases from V and 3 from J; bases not matched to a gene: 1.

This chain joins TRBV5-1 and TRBJ1-2; 7 bases align to TRBD1. V dropped 4 bases and J dropped 5; count of bases not matched to a gene: 8. CDR3 length: 14 amino acids. Germline CDR1 SGHRS, CDR2 YFSETQ. CDR3 amino acids: CASSTHGTEYGYTF. The DNA for the CDR3 is TGCGCCAGCAGCACGCACGGGACAGAGTATGGCTACACCTTC.

The J gene is TRBJ1-2, the V gene TRBV12-5, with 10 bases matching TRBD1. This CDR3 comprises 14 residues. Germline V gene lookup returns CDR1 LGHNT and CDR2 FRNRAP. V was clipped by 7 bases and J by 4 bases; unmatched bases: 6. The CDR3 coding sequence is TGTGCTAGTGCTCCGGGACAGGGGAGCTATGGCTACACCTTC. Translation: CASAPGQGSYGYTF.

The chain recombines TRBV6-1 with TRBJ2-2; a weak D match, TRBD1 (5 bases). This CDR3 is built from 14 residues. CDR1 is MNHNS and CDR2 is SASEGT in the germline V gene. V was trimmed by 6 bases and J by 5 bases, leaving 13 bases between them. CDR3 bases: TGTGCCAGCAGGACAGATGAACAGACCGGGGAGCTGTTTTTT. Its translation is CASRTDEQTGELFF.